Shown below are 31 T cell receptor beta chains from a single sample sequenced in a study of T cells after yellow fever vaccination. TCRdb used MiXCR to reprocess the 5' RACE reads, holding one entry per CDR3 protein. The sample holds 500,000 to 650,000 distinct CDR3 sequences, roughly 14% seen once. This specimen was PBMCs, taken on the day of the yellow fever booster vaccination. Receptors originate from a man aged 30 to 39 who received the YFV17D yellow fever vaccine.

V is TRBV10-3 and J is TRBJ2-7; D is unclear. The V end was cut by 4 bases, the J end by 5 bases, with 12 bases between. The length of the CDR3 is 13 residues. CDR1 is ENHRY and CDR2 is SYGVKD in the germline V gene. In nucleotides, the CDR3 is TGTGCCATCAGTGTGGGTTTGGGAAACGAGCAGTACTTC. Its protein is CAISVGLGNEQYF.

The rearrangement uses TRBV6-1 and TRBJ1-4; D is unresolved. This CDR3 contains 14 residues. CDR1 is MNHNS, CDR2 SASEGT, per germline. Deletions cut 6 bases from V and 8 bases from J, with 16 bases between. CDR3 coding DNA: TGTGCCAGCAGGTCAGACTTGACCGGGGAAAAACTGTTTTTT. Amino acids: CASRSDLTGEKLFF.

In this sample, this clonotype turned up a few times. Here the CDR3 DNA reads TGTGCCAGCAGTACTCGGGGGCGAGGTACCGGGGAGCTGTTTTTT. Protein: CASSTRGRGTGELFF. V usage is TRBV27 and J usage is TRBJ2-2; the D call may be TRBD1 or TRBD2 (6 bases each). Germline V CDR1 and CDR2: MNHEY, SMNVEV (reference sequence). This CDR3 has 15 amino acids. V was pared by 5 bases and J by 5 bases, with 15 bases between.

This clonotype was observed a few times. The genes are TRBV5-1 and TRBJ2-1, with 12 bases lining up with TRBD2. The CDR3 spans 16 residues. V was pared by 3 bases and J by 8 bases, with 9 bases of the junction left unmatched. The germline V gene encodes CDR1 SGHRS and CDR2 YFSETQ. CDR3 DNA sequence: TGCGCCAGCAGCTGGACTAGCGGGGTGGGGAGGGATGAGCAGTTCTTC. It specifies CASSWTSGVGRDEQFF.

This clonotype was recorded at least ten times. V is TRBV29-1 and J is TRBJ2-2; D gene uncertain. Germline-derived CDR1 and CDR2 are SQVTM and ANQGSEA. Trimming took 1 base from V and 7 from J, leaving 7 bases between them. This CDR3 spans 12 amino acids. In nucleotides, the CDR3 is TGCAGCGTTGAAGGGCCTGGCGGGGAGCTGTTTTTT. Encoded protein: CSVEGPGGELFF.

The rearrangement links TRBV9 to TRBJ2-5, with D possibly TRBD2 on 6 matching bases. Germline CDR1 reads SGDLS; CDR2 reads YYNGEE. This CDR3 is 14 amino acids long. Trimming pared 4 bases from V and 5 bases from J, leaving 15 bases between. The CDR3 region has the DNA TGTGCCAGCAGCCCCGAGGAGGGGTCGGAGACCCAGTACTTC. Encoded protein: CASSPEEGSETQYF.

This clonotype was seen a few times. The chain has TRBV29-1 and TRBJ2-5; 13 nucleotides align to TRBD2. The CDR3 spans 13 residues. Losses at the gene ends were 7 bases for V and 7 bases for J; bases not matched to a gene: 6. CDR1 is SQVTM, CDR2 ANQGSEA, per germline. CDR3 in DNA: TGCAGCGAGAGGACTAGCGGGAGAGGGACCCAGTACTTC. Its translation is CSERTSGRGTQYF.

This clonotype was found a few times. This chain joins TRBV2 and TRBJ1-1; D remains ambiguous. V dropped 5 bases and J dropped 1 base, with 11 bases sitting between them. The CDR3 spans 14 residues. Germline-derived CDR1 and CDR2 are SNHLY and FYNNEI. CDR3 DNA sequence: TGTGCCAGCAGTCCCGAGGCAGGGAACACTGAAGCTTTCTTT. Translating it yields CASSPEAGNTEAFF.

The chain joins TRBV7-2 to TRBJ1-5, with a tentative D call TRBD1 (5 bases). This CDR3 comprises 13 residues. Trimming cost V 4 bases and J 3 bases, with 7 bases left between them. Germline-derived CDR1 and CDR2 are SGHTA and FQGNSA. The CDR3 DNA reads TGTGCCAGCAGCTACAGGATCAATCAGCCCCAGCATTTT. The encoded protein is CASSYRINQPQHF.

The J gene is TRBJ2-3, the V gene TRBV21-1; the table calls TRBD1, which could not be checked here. TRBV21-1 corresponds to a pseudogene. This CDR3 has 16 amino acids. Here the CDR3 reads CASSQSGTGGTDTQYF. The CDR3, as DNA: TGTGCCAGCAGCCAATCCGGGACAGGGGGCACAGATACGCAGTATTTT.

This chain connects TRBV7-6 to TRBJ2-1; 10 nucleotides match TRBD1. This CDR3 spans 13 amino acids. Germline-derived CDR1 and CDR2 are SGHVS and FNYEAQ. V trimming: 4 bases; J trimming: 12 bases; junction bases outside the gene matches: 6. CDR3 protein: CASSSPGQGWQFF. The CDR3 DNA sequence: TGTGCCAGCAGCTCGCCGGGACAGGGGTGGCAGTTCTTC.

This clonotype was recorded a few times. J is TRBJ2-3 and V is TRBV20-1; TRBD2 is a possible D gene (5 bases). The CDR3 contains 15 residues. With 4 bases removed from V and 3 bases from J, the gap between germline ends came to 17 bases. Per the germline V gene, CDR1 is DFQATT and CDR2 is SNEGSKA (reference sequence). CDR3: CSATSGLGLTDTQYF. The CDR3 region has the DNA TGCAGTGCTACCTCGGGGTTGGGGTTAACAGATACGCAGTATTTT.

This chain joins TRBV15 and TRBJ2-5; 10 bases are a match to TRBD1. Trimming at V came to 1 base and at J to 3 bases, leaving 5 bases not matched to a gene. The CDR3 is 16 residues long. The V gene's germline CDR1 is LNHNV and CDR2 YYDKDF (reference sequence). DNA of the CDR3: TGTGCCACCAGCAGAGGGGACAGGGGATTGGAAGAGACCCAGTACTTC. Translation: CATSRGDRGLEETQYF.

As DNA, the CDR3 is TGTGCCAGCTCCCCCAAGGAGCAATCCGGAAACACCATATATTTT. This sequence encodes CASSPKEQSGNTIYF. The chain uses TRBV18 and TRBJ1-3; no definite D call. Trimming left V 6 bases short and J 4 bases short, with 16 bases between. Germline V gene lookup returns CDR1 KGHSH and CDR2 LQKENI. This CDR3 spans 15 amino acids.

The chain recombines TRBV20-1 with TRBJ2-3; the D is unclear. This CDR3 region has 12 residues. CDR1 and CDR2 from the germline V gene are DFQATT and SNEGSKA (reference sequence). V lost 0 bases, J lost 4 bases, and 5 bases lay in between. This CDR3 reads CSARDRADTQYF. CDR3 DNA: TGCAGTGCTAGAGATCGCGCAGATACGCAGTATTTT.

The count of this clonotype is one. The chain couples TRBV20-1 to TRBJ1-2; TRBD1 matches 11 bases. The CDR3 loop spans 15 amino acids. The junction had 12 bases not matched to a gene; V was cut back by 5 bases and J by 7 bases. Per germline, CDR1 DFQATT and CDR2 SNEGSKA (reference sequence). CDR3 nucleotides: TGCAGTGCTCACAACCGGGACAGGGGGATTGGTGGCTACACCTTC. This gives the protein CSAHNRDRGIGGYTF.

This chain connects TRBV12-5 to TRBJ1-2, with 8 bases fitting TRBD1. In germline, CDR1 is LGHNT, CDR2 FRNRAP. J was trimmed by 8 bases and V by 0 bases; bases with no gene match: 11. The CDR3 length is 16 residues. The CDR3 coding sequence is TGTGCTAGTGGTTTGGTACTAGGGCAGGGGGCGCGCGGCTACACCTTC. The encoded protein is CASGLVLGQGARGYTF.

The chain is built from TRBV10-3 and TRBJ2-2, with 8 positions matching TRBD1. The CDR3 extends over 17 amino acids. The ends lost 3 bases at V and 0 bases at J; junction bases unmatched: 6. Germline loops: CDR1 ENHRY, CDR2 SYGVKD. The CDR3 protein is CAISDPRQGTNTGELFF. The CDR3 DNA sequence: TGTGCCATCAGTGACCCGAGACAGGGGACGAACACCGGGGAGCTGTTTTTT.

This clonotype was seen repeatedly, ten times or more. The chain recombines TRBV5-1 with TRBJ2-1, with TRBD2 as a possible D gene (5 bases). This CDR3 has 16 residues. V lost 0 bases, J lost 2 bases, and 12 bases lay in between. CDR1 SGHRS and CDR2 YFSETQ come from the germline V gene. This CDR3 is CASSLVAGETYNEQFF. The CDR3 region has the DNA TGCGCCAGCAGCTTGGTCGCGGGTGAGACCTACAATGAGCAGTTCTTC.

This clonotype was seen a few times. The rearrangement uses TRBV6-5 and TRBJ2-2; D may be TRBD2 (6 bases). Trimming left V 2 bases short and J 2 bases short, with 15 bases between. Germline values: CDR1 MNHEY, CDR2 SVGAGI. This CDR3 comprises 17 residues. CDR3 in amino acids: CASSYRNEGGNTGELFF. The CDR3 DNA is TGTGCCAGCAGTTACAGGAACGAGGGAGGAAACACCGGGGAGCTGTTTTTT.

This clonotype was detected a few times. This chain uses TRBV18 with TRBJ2-1; possible D gene TRBD2, 5 bases. Germline values: CDR1 KGHSH, CDR2 LQKENI. The V gene lost 3 bases and the J gene lost 6 bases, with 9 bases spanning the gap. The CDR3 has 13 residues. For the CDR3, the DNA is TGTGCCAGCTCACCTGCGGGCTTCAATGAGCAGTTCTTC. Protein sequence: CASSPAGFNEQFF.

This clonotype occurred a few times. The gene calls are TRBV4-1 and TRBJ1-3; TRBD1 might be the D (6 bases). CDR3 size: 15 residues. Trimming left V 3 bases short and J 0 bases short, with 9 bases between. CDR1 MGHRA and CDR2 YSYEKL come from the germline V gene. The DNA for the CDR3 is TGCGCCAGCAGCCATGACAGGAGCTCTGGAAACACCATATATTTT. Protein sequence: CASSHDRSSGNTIYF.

This clonotype was seen more than once but under ten times. The genes are TRBV29-1 and TRBJ1-2; no definite D call. Looked up from germline, CDR1 is SQVTM and CDR2 is ANQGSEA. The CDR3 contains 14 residues. Trimming removed 5 bases at V and 3 bases at J, with 16 bases between. The DNA for the CDR3 is TGCAGCGTTTCCCCGGAAGGGCCCGACTATGGCTACACCTTC. Its translation: CSVSPEGPDYGYTF.

The chain carries TRBV27 and TRBJ2-3; the D gene is possibly TRBD2 (5 bases). V was shortened by 6 bases and J by 2 bases, with 21 bases between the two germline ends. The CDR3 runs to 17 residues. Germline V lookup: CDR1 MNHEY, CDR2 SMNVEV (reference sequence). This CDR3 reads CASSPILGYTDTDTQYF. CDR3 coding DNA: TGTGCCAGCAGCCCCATACTAGGATACACCGACACAGATACGCAGTATTTT.

This clonotype turned up a few times. The genes are TRBV5-1 and TRBJ2-2; the D gene is possibly TRBD2 (6 bases). The germline gives CDR1 SGHRS, CDR2 YFSETQ. The CDR3 runs 16 residues. V dropped 4 bases and J dropped 5 bases, with 18 bases sitting between them. In nucleotides, the CDR3 is TGCGCCAGCAGCCGCGTAGTTGCCGGAGGGACCGGGGAGCTGTTTTTT. Translated: CASSRVVAGGTGELFF.

This sequence joins TRBV11-2 and TRBJ2-2; 9 bases are shared with TRBD2. This CDR3 spans 18 amino acids. Germline loops: CDR1 SGHAT, CDR2 FQNNGV. The trim removed 5 bases at V and 6 bases at J, leaving 16 bases unmatched. As DNA, the CDR3 is TGTGCCAGCAGCCCCCGTGGTTTGGGGGGACTAGCTTCCGGGGAGCTGTTTTTT. Protein product: CASSPRGLGGLASGELFF. Based on the CDR3 plus reference TRBV11-2 and TRBJ2-2, the full variable domain is EAGVAQSPRYKIIEKRQSVAFWCNPISGHATLYWYQQILGQGPKLLIQFQNNGVVDDSQLPKDRFSAERLKGVDSTLKIQPAKLEDSAVYLCASSPRGLGGLASGELFFGEGSRLTVL.

The CDR3 region is CASSQDQLAGGFTEQFF. CDR3 sequence (DNA): TGCGCCAGCAGCCAAGATCAACTAGCGGGAGGTTTCACTGAGCAGTTCTTC. The J gene is TRBJ2-1, the V gene TRBV4-3; 12 nucleotides line up with TRBD2. CDR3 size: 17 residues. The germline CDR1 and CDR2 sequences are LGHNA and YSLEER. V lost 0 bases and J lost 9; bases outside the gene matches: 9.

This rearrangement joins TRBV18 to TRBJ1-1, with unresolved D. Germline assignment: CDR1 KGHSH and CDR2 LQKENI. There are 12 residues in the CDR3. V lost 5 bases to trimming and J lost 4 bases, with 8 bases between them. The CDR3 coding sequence is TGTGCCAGCTCAAACCTGGGCACTGAAGCTTTCTTT. It is translated as CASSNLGTEAFF.

V gene TRBV14 combines with J gene TRBJ2-2; D is undetermined. The CDR3 is 13 amino acids. The germline V gene encodes CDR1 SGHDN and CDR2 FVKESK. Trimming took off 5 bases at V and 1 base at J, with 5 bases between the two ends. The CDR3 here is CASSTKNTGELFF. CDR3 nucleotide sequence: TGTGCCAGCAGCACAAAGAACACCGGGGAGCTGTTTTTT.

V gene TRBV7-9 combines with J gene TRBJ2-5; 9 bases fit TRBD2. The CDR3 is made up of 16 amino acids. The germline CDR1 and CDR2 sequences are SEHNR and FQNEAQ (reference sequence). With 3 bases clipped from V and 4 bases from J, the junction kept 9 bases outside the gene matches. CDR3 loop: CASSFPAREGLETQYF. The CDR3 nucleotides are TGTGCCAGCAGCTTCCCGGCGCGGGAGGGCCTAGAGACCCAGTACTTC.

The chain joins TRBV20-1 to TRBJ1-2; 7 bases agree with TRBD1. The CDR3 length is 13 residues. Looked up from germline, CDR1 is DFQATT and CDR2 is SNEGSKA (reference sequence). The trim removed 4 bases at V and 0 bases at J, leaving 2 bases unmatched. This chain's CDR3 is CSAMGQPNYGYTF. The CDR3 nucleotides are TGCAGTGCTATGGGACAGCCTAACTATGGCTACACCTTC.